The 10 T cell receptor beta chains presented below share a single source sample, sequenced in a study of control samples from healthy donors and cancer patients (dated by TCRdb to 2019 to 2021). The library was made by the immunoSEQ multiplex PCR assay. In TCRdb, the immuneACCESS table is reduced to in-frame sequences with V and J assigned. These tables do not hold every clone; where another copy was compared, an unresolved V gene accounts for under half, and the others remain unexplained. For this sample there are roughly 26,000 clones; 82% appear just once. 20% to 25% of the sample belongs to the ten largest clones. Sample: PBMCs. These receptors all come from a man aged 55 to 69 with colorectal cancer.

CDR3 bases: TGTGCCAGCAGCGATAGGACAAAAAGCTCCTACGAGCAGTACTTC. Encoded protein: CASSDRTKSSYEQYF. The V call is TRBV3-1 (or the pseudogene TRBV3-2), the J call TRBJ2-7; weak D call: TRBD1 (5 bases). Germline V gene data show CDR1 as LGHDT and CDR2 as YNNKEL (reference sequence). The CDR3 is 15 amino acids. V shed 5 bases and J shed 0 bases, with 14 bases lying between them.

V and J are TRBV18 and TRBJ1-1; D perhaps matches TRBD1 (5 bases). V gave up 1 base and J gave up 1 base, with 10 bases separating them. The CDR3 is made up of 15 amino acids. Germline V gene data show CDR1 as KGHSH and CDR2 as LQKENI. The CDR3 reads CASSPRGQGNTEAFF. The CDR3 DNA follows: TGTGCCAGCTCACCACGAGGCCAGGGGAACACTGAAGCTTTCTTT.

The chain employs TRBV23-1 and TRBJ2-7, with a tentative D call TRBD2 (6 bases). TRBV23-1 is an ORF; its function is uncertain. V lost 7 bases and J 4 bases, leaving 23 bases between the germline ends. CDR3 length: 16 residues. The CDR3 reads CASIRGDRLGTYEQYF. CDR3 DNA sequence: TGCGCCAGCATTCGCGGGGACCGACTGGGGACGTACGAGCAGTACTTC.

The chain employs TRBV6-1 and TRBJ2-3; 8 bases line up with TRBD2. After removal of 4 bases from V and 2 bases from J, the junction contained 2 bases not matched to a gene. The length of the CDR3 is 14 residues. Per the germline V gene, CDR1 is MNHNS and CDR2 is SASEGT. DNA of the CDR3: TGTGCCAGCAGTGGAGCGGGGGACACAGATACGCAGTATTTT. This codes for CASSGAGDTDTQYF.

This chain connects TRBV29-1 to TRBJ1-2; D remains ambiguous. V gave up 0 bases and J gave up 2 bases, with 10 bases separating them. Germline V gives CDR1 SQVTM, CDR2 ANQGSEA. There are 14 residues in the CDR3. CDR3 amino acids: CSVEDGTENYGYTF. Written as DNA, the CDR3 is TGCAGCGTTGAAGATGGTACAGAAAACTATGGCTACACCTTC. The full variable domain, in which reference TRBV29-1 and TRBJ1-2 provide the parts outside the CDR3, is SAVISQKPSRDICQRGTSLTIQCQVDSQVTMMFWYRQQPGQSLTLIATANQGSEATYESGFVIDKFPISRPNLTFSTLTVSNMSPEDSSIYLCSVEDGTENYGYTFGSGTRLTVV.

V is TRBV6-5 and J is TRBJ2-1; D might be TRBD1 or TRBD2, each matching 5 bases. Germline CDR1 is MNHEY and CDR2 is SVGAGI. The V and J ends lost 5 bases and 7 bases respectively, with 15 bases between them. This CDR3 has 14 amino acids. CDR3 in amino acids: CASSPYGAGNEQFF. The CDR3 coding sequence is TGTGCCAGCAGTCCGTATGGGGCGGGTAATGAGCAGTTCTTC.

This chain connects TRBV7-2 to TRBJ1-1; D gene uncertain. Germline loops: CDR1 SGHTA, CDR2 FQGNSA. The V and J ends lost 2 bases and 1 base respectively, with 5 bases between them. This CDR3 comprises 13 residues. CDR3 nucleotide sequence: TGTGCCAGCAGCTTAAGAAGGAACACTGAAGCTTTCTTT. Residues: CASSLRRNTEAFF.

This clone rates as medium-sized. J is TRBJ1-2 and V is TRBV30; D unresolved. Between the trimmed V and J ends, which lost 3 bases and 2 bases, there was a span of 10 bases. CDR3 size: 13 residues. Germline V gene lookup returns CDR1 GTSNPN and CDR2 SVGIG (reference sequence). CDR3 residues: CAWSGAVNYGYTF. The CDR3 DNA is TGTGCCTGGAGCGGAGCAGTAAACTATGGCTACACCTTC.

The rearrangement joins TRBV6-1 to TRBJ2-3, with D perhaps matching TRBD2 (6 bases). Trimming removed 2 bases from V and 2 bases from J, with 14 bases in between. The CDR3 contains 16 residues. CDR1 MNHNS and CDR2 SASEGT come from the germline V gene. This CDR3 reads CASSEQGGTYTDTQYF. The DNA of the CDR3 is TGTGCCAGCAGTGAACAGGGAGGCACCTACACAGATACGCAGTATTTT.

The chain carries TRBV6-5 and TRBJ2-3, with 9 bases fitting TRBD2. The length of the CDR3 is 15 residues. Trimming cost V 2 bases and J 3 bases; bases outside gene matches: 3. Germline V gene sequence: CDR1 MNHEY, CDR2 SVGAGI. The CDR3: CASSYGGGVTDTQYF. The CDR3 DNA follows: TGTGCCAGCAGTTACGGCGGGGGGGTAACAGATACGCAGTATTTT.